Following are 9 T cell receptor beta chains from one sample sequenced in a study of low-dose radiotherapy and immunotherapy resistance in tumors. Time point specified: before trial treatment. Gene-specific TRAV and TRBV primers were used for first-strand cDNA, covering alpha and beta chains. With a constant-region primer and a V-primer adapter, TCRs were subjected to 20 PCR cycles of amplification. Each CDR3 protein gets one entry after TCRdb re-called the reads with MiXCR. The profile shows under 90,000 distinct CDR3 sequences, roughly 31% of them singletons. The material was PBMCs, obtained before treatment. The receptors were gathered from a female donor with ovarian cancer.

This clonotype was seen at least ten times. CDR3 loop: CASRRTGGEETQYF. Written as DNA, the CDR3 is TGTGCCAGCAGGCGCACAGGGGGCGAAGAGACCCAGTACTTC. The V call is TRBV3-1, the J call TRBJ2-5; TRBD1 aligns across 9 bases. Germline CDR1 reads LGHDT; CDR2 reads YNNKEL (reference sequence). V dropped 6 bases and J dropped 3; count of bases not matched to a gene: 5. The CDR3 has 14 residues.

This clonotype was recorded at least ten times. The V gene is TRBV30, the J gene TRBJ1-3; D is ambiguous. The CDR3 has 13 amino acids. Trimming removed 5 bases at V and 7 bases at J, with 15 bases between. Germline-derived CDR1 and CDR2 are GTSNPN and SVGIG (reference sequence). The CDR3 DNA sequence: TGTGCCTGGCAACCGACATTTTCGAACACCATATATTTT. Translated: CAWQPTFSNTIYF.

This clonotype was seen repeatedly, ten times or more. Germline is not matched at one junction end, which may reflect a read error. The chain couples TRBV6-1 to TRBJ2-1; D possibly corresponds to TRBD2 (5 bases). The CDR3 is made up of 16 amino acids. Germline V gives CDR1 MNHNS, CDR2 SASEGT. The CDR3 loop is CASSEPLAGDYNEQFF. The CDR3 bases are TGCGCCAGCAGTGAGCCGCTAGCAGGAGACTACAATGAGCAGTTCTTC.

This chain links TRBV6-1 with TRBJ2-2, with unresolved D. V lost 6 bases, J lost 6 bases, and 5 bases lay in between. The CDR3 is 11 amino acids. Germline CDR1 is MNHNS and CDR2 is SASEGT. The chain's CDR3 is CASRFAGELFF. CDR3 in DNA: TGTGCCAGCAGGTTCGCCGGGGAGCTGTTTTTT.

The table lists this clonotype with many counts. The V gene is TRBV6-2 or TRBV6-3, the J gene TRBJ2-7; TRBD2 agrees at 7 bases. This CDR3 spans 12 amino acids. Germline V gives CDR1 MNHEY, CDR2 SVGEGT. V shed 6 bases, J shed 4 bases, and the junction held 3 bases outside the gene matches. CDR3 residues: CASRREIYEQYF. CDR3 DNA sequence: TGTGCCAGCAGGCGGGAGATTTACGAGCAGTACTTC.

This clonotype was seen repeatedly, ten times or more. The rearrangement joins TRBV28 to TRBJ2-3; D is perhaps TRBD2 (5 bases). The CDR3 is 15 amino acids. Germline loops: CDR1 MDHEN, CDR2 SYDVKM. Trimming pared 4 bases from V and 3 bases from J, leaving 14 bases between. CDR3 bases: TGTGCCAGCAGTTCGAATCAACTAGGTACAGATACGCAGTATTTT. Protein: CASSSNQLGTDTQYF.

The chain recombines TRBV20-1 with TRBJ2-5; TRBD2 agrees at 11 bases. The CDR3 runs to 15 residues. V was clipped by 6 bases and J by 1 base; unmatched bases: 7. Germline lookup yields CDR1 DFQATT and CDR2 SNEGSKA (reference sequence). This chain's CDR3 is CSARDSGRAQETQYF. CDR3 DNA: TGCAGTGCACGAGATAGCGGGAGGGCCCAAGAGACCCAGTACTTC.

CDR3 loop: CASSLGQNAYEQYF. CDR3 DNA sequence: TGTGCCAGCAGCTTAGGGCAGAATGCCTACGAGCAGTACTTC. The chain has TRBV7-9 and TRBJ2-7; D unresolved. The CDR3 has 14 residues. CDR1 is SEHNR and CDR2 is FQNEAQ in the germline V gene (reference sequence). V lost 1 base to trimming and J lost 2 bases, with 9 bases between them.

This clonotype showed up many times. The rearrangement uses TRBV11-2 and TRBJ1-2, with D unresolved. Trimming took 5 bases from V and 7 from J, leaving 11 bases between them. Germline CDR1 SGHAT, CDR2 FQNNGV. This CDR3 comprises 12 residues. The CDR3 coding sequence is TGTGCCAGCAGCACCCGGACGTTTGGCTACACCTTC. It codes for CASSTRTFGYTF. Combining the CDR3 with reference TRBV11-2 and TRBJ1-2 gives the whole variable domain EAGVAQSPRYKIIEKRQSVAFWCNPISGHATLYWYQQILGQGPKLLIQFQNNGVVDDSQLPKDRFSAERLKGVDSTLKIQPAKLEDSAVYLCASSTRTFGYTFGSGTRLTVV.